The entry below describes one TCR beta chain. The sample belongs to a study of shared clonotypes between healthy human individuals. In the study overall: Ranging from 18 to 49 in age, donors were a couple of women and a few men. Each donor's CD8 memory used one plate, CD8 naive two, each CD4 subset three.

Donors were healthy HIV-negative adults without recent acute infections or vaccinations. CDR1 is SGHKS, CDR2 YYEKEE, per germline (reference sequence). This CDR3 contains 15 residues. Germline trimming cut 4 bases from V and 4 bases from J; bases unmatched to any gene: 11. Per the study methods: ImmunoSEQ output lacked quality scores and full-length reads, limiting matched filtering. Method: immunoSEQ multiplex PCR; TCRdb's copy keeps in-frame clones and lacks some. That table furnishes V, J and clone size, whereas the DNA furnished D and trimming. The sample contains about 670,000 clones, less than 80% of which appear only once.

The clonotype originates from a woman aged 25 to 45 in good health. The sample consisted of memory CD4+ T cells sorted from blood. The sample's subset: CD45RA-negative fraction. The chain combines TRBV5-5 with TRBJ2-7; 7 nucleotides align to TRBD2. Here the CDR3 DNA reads TGTGCCAGCAGCCGCCAAGGGAGGGCCCAGTACGAGCAGTACTTC. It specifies CASSRQGRAQYEQYF.